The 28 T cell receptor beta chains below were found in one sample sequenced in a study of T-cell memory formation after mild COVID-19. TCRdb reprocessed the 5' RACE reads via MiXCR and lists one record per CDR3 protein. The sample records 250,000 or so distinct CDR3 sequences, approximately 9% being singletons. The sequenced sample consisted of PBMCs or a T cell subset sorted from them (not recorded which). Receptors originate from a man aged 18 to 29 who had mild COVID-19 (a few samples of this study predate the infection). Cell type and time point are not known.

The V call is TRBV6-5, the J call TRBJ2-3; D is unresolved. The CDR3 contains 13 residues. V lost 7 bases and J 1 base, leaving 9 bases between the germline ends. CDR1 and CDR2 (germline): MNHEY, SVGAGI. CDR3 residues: CASIKVGTDTQYF. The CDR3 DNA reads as TGTGCCAGCATTAAGGTTGGCACAGATACGCAGTATTTT.

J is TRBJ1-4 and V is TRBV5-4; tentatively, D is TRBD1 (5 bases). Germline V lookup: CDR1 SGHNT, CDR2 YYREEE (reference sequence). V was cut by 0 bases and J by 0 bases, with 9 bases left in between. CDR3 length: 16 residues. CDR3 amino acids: CASSLGSGATNEKLFF. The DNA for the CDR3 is TGTGCCAGCAGCTTGGGATCGGGGGCAACTAATGAAAAACTGTTTTTT. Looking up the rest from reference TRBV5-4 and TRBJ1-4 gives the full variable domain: ETGVTQSPTHLIKTRGQQVTLRCSSQSGHNTVSWYQQALGQGPQFIFQYYREEENGRGNFPPRFSGLQFPNYSSELNVNALELDDSALYLCASSLGSGATNEKLFFGSGTQLSVL.

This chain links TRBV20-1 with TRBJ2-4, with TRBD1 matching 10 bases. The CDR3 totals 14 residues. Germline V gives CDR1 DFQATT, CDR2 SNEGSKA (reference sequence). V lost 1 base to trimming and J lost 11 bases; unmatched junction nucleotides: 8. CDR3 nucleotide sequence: TGCAGTGCTAGAGGCGGACAGGGGGGACGGCTTCAGTACTTC. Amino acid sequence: CSARGGQGGRLQYF.

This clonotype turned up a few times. CDR3 DNA sequence: TGTGCCAGCAGTTTCGGGGGGATCTACGAGCAGTACTTC. It specifies CASSFGGIYEQYF. The chain links TRBV12-3 or TRBV12-4 to TRBJ2-7; 7 nucleotides align to TRBD2. V shed 3 bases, J shed 3 bases, and the junction held 2 bases outside the gene matches. This CDR3 is built from 13 residues.

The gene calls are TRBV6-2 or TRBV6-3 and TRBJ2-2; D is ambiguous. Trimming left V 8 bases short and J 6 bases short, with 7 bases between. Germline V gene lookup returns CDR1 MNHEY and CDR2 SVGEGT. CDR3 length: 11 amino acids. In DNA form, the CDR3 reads TGTGCCAGCGAGGTGTCCGGGGAGCTGTTTTTT. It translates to CASEVSGELFF.

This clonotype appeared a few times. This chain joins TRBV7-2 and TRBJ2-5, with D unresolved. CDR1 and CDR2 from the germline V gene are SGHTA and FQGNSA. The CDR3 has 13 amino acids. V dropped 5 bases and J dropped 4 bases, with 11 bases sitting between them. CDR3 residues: CASSRKDRETQYF. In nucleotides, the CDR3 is TGTGCCAGCAGCCGGAAAGATCGAGAGACCCAGTACTTC.

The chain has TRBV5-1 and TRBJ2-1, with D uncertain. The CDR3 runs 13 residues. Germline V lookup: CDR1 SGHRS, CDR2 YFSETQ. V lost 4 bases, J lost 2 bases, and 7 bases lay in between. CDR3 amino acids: CASSDGPYNEQFF. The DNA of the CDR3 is TGCGCCAGCAGCGACGGACCCTACAATGAGCAGTTCTTC.

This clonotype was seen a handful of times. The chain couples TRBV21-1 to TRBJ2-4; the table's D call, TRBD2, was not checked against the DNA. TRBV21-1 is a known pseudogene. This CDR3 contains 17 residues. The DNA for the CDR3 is TGTGCCAGCAGCAAGAAGATCAGGACTCTGGCCAAAAACATTCAGTACTTC. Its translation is CASSKKIRTLAKNIQYF.

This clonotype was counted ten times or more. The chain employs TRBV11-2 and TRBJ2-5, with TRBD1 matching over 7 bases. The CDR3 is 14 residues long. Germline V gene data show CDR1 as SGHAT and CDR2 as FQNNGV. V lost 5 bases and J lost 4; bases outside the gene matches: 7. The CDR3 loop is CASSRGQASETQYF. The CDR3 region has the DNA TGTGCCAGCAGCCGTGGACAGGCCTCAGAGACCCAGTACTTC. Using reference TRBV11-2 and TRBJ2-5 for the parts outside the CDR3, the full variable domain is EAGVAQSPRYKIIEKRQSVAFWCNPISGHATLYWYQQILGQGPKLLIQFQNNGVVDDSQLPKDRFSAERLKGVDSTLKIQPAKLEDSAVYLCASSRGQASETQYFGPGTRLLVL.

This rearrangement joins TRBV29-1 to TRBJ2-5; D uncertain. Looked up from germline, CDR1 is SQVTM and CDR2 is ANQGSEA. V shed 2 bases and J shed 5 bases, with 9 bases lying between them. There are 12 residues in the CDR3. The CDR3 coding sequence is TGCAGCGTTGAACCGGCGGACGAGACCCAGTACTTC. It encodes CSVEPADETQYF.

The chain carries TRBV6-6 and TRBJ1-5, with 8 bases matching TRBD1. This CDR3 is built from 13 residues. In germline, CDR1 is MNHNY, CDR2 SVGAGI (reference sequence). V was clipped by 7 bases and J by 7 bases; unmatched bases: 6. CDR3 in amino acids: CASNPTGVQPQHF. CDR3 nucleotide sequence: TGTGCCAGCAATCCGACAGGGGTCCAGCCCCAGCATTTT.

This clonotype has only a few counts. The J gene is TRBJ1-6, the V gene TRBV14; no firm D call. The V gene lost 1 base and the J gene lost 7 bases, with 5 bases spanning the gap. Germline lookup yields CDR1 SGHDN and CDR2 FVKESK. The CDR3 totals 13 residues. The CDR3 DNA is TGTGCCAGCAGCCAAGTCCTGAATTCACCCCTCCACTTT. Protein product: CASSQVLNSPLHF.

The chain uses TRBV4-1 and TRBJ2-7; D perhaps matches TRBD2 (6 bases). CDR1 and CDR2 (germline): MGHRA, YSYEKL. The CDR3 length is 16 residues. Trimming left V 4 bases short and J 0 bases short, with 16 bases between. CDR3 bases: TGCGCCAGCAGCCTAGAGTTAGCGGCTCTCTCCTACGAGCAGTACTTC. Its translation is CASSLELAALSYEQYF.

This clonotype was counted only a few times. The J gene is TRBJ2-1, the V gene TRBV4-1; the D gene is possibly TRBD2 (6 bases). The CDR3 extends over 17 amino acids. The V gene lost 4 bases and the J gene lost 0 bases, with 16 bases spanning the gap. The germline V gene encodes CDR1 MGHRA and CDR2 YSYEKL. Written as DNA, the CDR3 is TGCGCCAGCAGCCTCTGGGGCGGGGAAAGCTCCTACAATGAGCAGTTCTTC. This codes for CASSLWGGESSYNEQFF.

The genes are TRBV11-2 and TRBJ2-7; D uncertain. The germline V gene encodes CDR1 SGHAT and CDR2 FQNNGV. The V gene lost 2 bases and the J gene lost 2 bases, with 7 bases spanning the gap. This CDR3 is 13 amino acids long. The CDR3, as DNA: TGTGCCAGCAGCTTAAACAGCGCCTACGAGCAGTACGTC. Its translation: CASSLNSAYEQYV.

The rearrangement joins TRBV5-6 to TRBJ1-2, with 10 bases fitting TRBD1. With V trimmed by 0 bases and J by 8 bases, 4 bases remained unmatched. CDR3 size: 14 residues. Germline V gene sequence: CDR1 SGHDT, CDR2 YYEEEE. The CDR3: CASSLVGTGEGYTF. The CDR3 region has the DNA TGTGCCAGCAGCTTGGTTGGGACAGGGGAAGGCTACACCTTC. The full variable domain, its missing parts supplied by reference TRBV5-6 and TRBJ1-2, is DAGVTQSPTHLIKTRGQQVTLRCSPKSGHDTVSWYQQALGQGPQFIFQYYEEEERQRGNFPDRFSGHQFPNYSSELNVNALLLGDSALYLCASSLVGTGEGYTFGSGTRLTVV.

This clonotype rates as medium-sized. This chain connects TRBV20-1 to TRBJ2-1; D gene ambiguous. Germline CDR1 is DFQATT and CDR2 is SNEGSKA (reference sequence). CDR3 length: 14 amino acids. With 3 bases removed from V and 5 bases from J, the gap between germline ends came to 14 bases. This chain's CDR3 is CSARIGPHDNEQFF. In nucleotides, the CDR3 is TGCAGTGCTAGGATTGGGCCTCACGACAATGAGCAGTTCTTC.

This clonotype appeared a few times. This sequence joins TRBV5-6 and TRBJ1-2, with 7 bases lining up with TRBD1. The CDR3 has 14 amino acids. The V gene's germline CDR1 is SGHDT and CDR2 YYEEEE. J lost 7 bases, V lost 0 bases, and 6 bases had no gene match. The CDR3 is CASSLVVQGVGYTF. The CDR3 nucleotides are TGTGCCAGCAGCTTGGTCGTTCAGGGGGTTGGCTACACCTTC.

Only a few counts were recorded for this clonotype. This CDR3 reads CASSVEAGGPNEQFF. The CDR3, as DNA: TGTGCCAGCAGCGTAGAGGCGGGGGGACCTAATGAGCAGTTCTTC. The V and J genes are TRBV9 and TRBJ2-1; TRBD2 agrees at 8 bases. The V gene end was trimmed by 0 bases and the J gene end by 7 bases; junction bases not matched to a gene: 6. The germline V gene has CDR1 SGDLS and CDR2 YYNGEE. This CDR3 is built from 15 residues.

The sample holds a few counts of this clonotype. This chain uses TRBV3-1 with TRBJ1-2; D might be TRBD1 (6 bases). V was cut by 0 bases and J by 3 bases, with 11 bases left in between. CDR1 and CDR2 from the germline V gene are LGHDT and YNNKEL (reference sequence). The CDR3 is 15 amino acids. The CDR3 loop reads CASSQDRTGYYGYTF. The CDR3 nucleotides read TGTGCCAGCAGCCAAGATCGAACAGGGTACTATGGCTACACCTTC. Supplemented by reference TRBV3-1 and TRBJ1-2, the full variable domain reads DTAVSQTPKYLVTQMGNDKSIKCEQNLGHDTMYWYKQDSKKFLKIMFSYNNKELIINETVPNRFSPKSPDKAHLNLHINSLELGDSAVYFCASSQDRTGYYGYTFGSGTRLTVV.

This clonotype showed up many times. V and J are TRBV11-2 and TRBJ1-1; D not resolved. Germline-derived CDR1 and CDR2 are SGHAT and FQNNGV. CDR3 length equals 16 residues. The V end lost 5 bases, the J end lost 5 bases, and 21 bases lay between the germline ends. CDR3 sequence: CASSRPEGIGWTEAFF. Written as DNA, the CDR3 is TGTGCCAGCAGCCGCCCCGAGGGCATTGGTTGGACTGAAGCTTTCTTT.

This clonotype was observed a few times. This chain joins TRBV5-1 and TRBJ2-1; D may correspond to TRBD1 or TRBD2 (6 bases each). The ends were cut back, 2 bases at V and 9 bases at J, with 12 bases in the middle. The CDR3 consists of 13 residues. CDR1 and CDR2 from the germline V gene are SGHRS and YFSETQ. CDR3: CASSLWGAGEQFF. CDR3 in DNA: TGCGCCAGCAGCTTATGGGGGGCCGGTGAGCAGTTCTTC.

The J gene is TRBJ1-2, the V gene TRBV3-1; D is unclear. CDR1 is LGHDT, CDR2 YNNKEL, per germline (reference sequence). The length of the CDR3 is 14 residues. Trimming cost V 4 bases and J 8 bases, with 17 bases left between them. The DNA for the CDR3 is TGTGCCAGCAGCCCAAGGGCCCGTAACGGGGGCTACACCTTC. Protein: CASSPRARNGGYTF.

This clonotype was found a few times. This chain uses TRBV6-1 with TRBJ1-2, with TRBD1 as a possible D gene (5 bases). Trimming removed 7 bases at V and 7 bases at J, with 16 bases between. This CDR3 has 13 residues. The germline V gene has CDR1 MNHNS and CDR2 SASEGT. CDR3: CASTKDREGGYTF. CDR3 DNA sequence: TGTGCCAGCACGAAAGACAGAGAAGGTGGCTACACCTTC.

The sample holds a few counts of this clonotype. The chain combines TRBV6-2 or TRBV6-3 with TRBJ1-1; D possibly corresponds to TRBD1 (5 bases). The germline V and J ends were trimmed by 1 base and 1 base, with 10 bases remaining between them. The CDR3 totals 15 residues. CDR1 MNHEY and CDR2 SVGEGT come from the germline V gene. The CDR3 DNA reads TGTGCCAGCAGTTACTTCTCCGGGGGGAACACTGAAGCTTTCTTT. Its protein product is CASSYFSGGNTEAFF.

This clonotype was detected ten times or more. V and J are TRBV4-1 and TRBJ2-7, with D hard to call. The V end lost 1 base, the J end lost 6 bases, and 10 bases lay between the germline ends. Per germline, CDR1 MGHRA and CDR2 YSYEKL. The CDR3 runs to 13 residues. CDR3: CASSQVIHGEQYV. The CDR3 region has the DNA TGCGCCAGCAGCCAAGTTATACATGGCGAGCAGTACGTC.

Written as DNA, the CDR3 is TGCGCCAGCAGCTTGACAAGTTACCCCAATGAGCAGTTCTTC. It encodes CASSLTSYPNEQFF. This rearrangement joins TRBV5-1 to TRBJ2-1; D ambiguous. V lost 1 base, J lost 6 bases, and 11 bases lay in between. Germline loops: CDR1 SGHRS, CDR2 YFSETQ. The CDR3 totals 14 residues. Drawing the rest from reference TRBV5-1 and TRBJ2-1, the complete variable domain is KAGVTQTPRYLIKTRGQQVTLSCSPISGHRSVSWYQQTPGQGLQFLFEYFSETQRNKGNFPGRFSGRQFSNSRSEMNVSTLELGDSALYLCASSLTSYPNEQFFGPGTRLTVL.

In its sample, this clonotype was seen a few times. The CDR3 is CASSPGWDRDQPQHF. CDR3 coding DNA: TGCGCCAGCAGCCCAGGTTGGGACAGGGACCAGCCCCAGCATTTT. The chain joins TRBV5-1 to TRBJ1-5; 9 nucleotides match TRBD1. Germline values: CDR1 SGHRS, CDR2 YFSETQ. J lost 7 bases, V lost 4 bases, and 9 bases had no gene match. This CDR3 has 15 residues.